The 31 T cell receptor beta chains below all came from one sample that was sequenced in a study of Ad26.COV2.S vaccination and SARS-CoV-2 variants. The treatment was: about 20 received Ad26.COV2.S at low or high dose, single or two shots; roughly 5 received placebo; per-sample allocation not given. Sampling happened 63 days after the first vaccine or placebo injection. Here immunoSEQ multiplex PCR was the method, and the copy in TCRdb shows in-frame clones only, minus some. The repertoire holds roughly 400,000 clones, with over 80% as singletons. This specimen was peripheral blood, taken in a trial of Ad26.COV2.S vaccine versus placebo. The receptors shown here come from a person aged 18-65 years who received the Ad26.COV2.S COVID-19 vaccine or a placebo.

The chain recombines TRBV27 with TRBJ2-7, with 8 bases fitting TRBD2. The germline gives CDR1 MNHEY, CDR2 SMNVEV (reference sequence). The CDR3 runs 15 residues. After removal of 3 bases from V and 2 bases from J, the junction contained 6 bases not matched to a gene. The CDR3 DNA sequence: TGTGCCAGCAGTTTTGGGGTCGGGGGGGCCTACGAGCAGTACTTC. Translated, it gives CASSFGVGGAYEQYF.

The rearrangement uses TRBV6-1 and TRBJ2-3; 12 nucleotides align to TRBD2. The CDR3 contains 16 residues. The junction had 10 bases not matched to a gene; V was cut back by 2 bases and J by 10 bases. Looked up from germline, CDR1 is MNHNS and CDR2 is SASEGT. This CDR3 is CASSELVGLAGSAQYF. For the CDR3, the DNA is TGTGCCAGCAGTGAACTAGTCGGACTAGCGGGGTCTGCGCAGTATTTT.

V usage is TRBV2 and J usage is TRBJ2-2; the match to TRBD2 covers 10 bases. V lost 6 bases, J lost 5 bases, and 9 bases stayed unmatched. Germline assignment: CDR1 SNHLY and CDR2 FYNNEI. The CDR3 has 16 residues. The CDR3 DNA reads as TGTGCCAGCAGCCGCGTGAAAGCGGGGGGGACCGGGGAGCTGTTTTTT. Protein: CASSRVKAGGTGELFF.

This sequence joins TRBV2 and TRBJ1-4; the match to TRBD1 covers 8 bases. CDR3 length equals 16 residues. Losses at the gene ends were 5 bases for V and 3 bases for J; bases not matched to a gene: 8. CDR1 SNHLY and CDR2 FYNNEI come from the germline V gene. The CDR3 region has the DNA TGTGCCAGCAGTCCGGACAGGGCGAGTGCTAATGAAAAACTGTTTTTT. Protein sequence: CASSPDRASANEKLFF.

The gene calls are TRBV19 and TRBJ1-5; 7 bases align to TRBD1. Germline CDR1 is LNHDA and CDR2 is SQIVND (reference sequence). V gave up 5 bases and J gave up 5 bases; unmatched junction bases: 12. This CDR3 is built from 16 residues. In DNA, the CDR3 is TGTGCCAGTAGTGCCCTCACCCCGACAGGGTATCAGCCCCAGCATTTT. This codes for CASSALTPTGYQPQHF.

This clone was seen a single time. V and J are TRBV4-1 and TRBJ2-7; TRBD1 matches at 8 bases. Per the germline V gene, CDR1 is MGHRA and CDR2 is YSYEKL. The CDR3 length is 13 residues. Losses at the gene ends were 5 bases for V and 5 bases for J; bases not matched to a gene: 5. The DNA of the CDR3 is TGCGCCAGCAGCTCAATGACAGGGGACGAGCAGTACTTC. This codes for CASSSMTGDEQYF.

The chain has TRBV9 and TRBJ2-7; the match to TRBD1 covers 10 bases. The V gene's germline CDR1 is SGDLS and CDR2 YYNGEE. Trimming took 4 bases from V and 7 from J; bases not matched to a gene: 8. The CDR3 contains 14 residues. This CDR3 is CASSPGTGAGEQYF. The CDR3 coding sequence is TGTGCCAGCAGCCCAGGGACAGGGGCGGGTGAGCAGTACTTC.

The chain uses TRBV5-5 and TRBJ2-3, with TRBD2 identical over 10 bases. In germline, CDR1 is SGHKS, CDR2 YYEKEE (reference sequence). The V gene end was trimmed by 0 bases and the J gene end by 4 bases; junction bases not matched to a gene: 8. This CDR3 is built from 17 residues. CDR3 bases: TGTGCCAGCAGCTTGGCCGCTACCGGGACTAGCGCAGATACGCAGTATTTT. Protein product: CASSLAATGTSADTQYF. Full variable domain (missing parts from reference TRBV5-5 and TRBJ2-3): DAGVTQSPTHLIKTRGQQVTLRCSPISGHKSVSWYQQVLGQGPQFIFQYYEKEERGRGNFPDRFSARQFPNYSSELNVNALLLGDSALYLCASSLAATGTSADTQYFGPGTRLTVL.

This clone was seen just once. The DNA for the CDR3 is TGTGCCAGCAGCCCGGACAGATACAATCAGCCCCAGCATTTT. Residues: CASSPDRYNQPQHF. The chain combines TRBV6-5 with TRBJ1-5; perhaps TRBD1 as D (6 bases). Trimming shortened V by 6 bases and J by 3 bases, and 12 bases separated the two germline ends. Germline CDR1 reads MNHEY; CDR2 reads SVGAGI. The CDR3 length is 14 residues.

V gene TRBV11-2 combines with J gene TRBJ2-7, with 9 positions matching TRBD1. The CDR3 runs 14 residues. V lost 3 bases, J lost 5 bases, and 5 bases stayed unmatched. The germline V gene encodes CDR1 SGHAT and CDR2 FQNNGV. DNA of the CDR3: TGTGCCAGCAGCTTTTCTGGGACAGGGAACGAGCAGTACTTC. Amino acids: CASSFSGTGNEQYF.

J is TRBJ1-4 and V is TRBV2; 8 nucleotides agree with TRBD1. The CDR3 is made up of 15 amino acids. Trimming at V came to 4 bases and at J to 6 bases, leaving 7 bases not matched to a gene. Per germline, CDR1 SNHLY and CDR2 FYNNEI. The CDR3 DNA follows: TGTGCCAGCAGTGCGAGACAGGGGATGTATGAAAAACTGTTTTTT. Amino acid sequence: CASSARQGMYEKLFF.

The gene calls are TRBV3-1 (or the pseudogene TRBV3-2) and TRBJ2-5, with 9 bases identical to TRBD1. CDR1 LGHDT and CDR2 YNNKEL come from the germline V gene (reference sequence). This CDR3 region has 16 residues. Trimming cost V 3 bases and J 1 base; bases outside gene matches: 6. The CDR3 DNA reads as TGTGCCAGCAGCCAGGCCGCGGACAGGGGCCAAGAGACCCAGTACTTC. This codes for CASSQAADRGQETQYF.

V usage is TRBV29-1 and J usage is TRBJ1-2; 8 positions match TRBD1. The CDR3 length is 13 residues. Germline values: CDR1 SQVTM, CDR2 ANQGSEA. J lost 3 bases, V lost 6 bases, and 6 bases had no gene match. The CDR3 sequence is CSVDNRGDYGYTF. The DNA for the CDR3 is TGCAGCGTGGACAACAGGGGGGACTATGGCTACACCTTC.

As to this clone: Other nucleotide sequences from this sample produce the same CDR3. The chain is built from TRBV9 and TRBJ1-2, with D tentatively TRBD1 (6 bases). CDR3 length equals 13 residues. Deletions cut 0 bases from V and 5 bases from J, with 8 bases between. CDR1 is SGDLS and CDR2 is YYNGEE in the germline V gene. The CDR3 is CASSVVGGYGYTF. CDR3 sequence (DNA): TGTGCCAGCAGCGTAGTAGGGGGTTATGGCTACACCTTC. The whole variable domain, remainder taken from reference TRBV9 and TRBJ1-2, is DSGVTQTPKHLITATGQRVTLRCSPRSGDLSVYWYQQSLDQGLQFLIQYYNGEERAKGNILERFSAQQFPDLHSELNLSSLELGDSALYFCASSVVGGYGYTFGSGTRLTVV.

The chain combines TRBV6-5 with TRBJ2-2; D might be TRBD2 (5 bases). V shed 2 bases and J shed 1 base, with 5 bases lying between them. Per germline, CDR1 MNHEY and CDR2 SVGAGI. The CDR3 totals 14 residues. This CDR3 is CASSYGRNTGELFF. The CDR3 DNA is TGTGCCAGCAGTTACGGGAGGAACACCGGGGAGCTGTTTTTT.

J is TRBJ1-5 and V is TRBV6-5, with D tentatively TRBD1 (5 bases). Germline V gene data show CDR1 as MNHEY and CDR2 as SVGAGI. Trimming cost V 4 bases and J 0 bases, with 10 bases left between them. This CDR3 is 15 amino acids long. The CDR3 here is CASSSLGGSNQPQHF. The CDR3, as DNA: TGTGCCAGCAGTTCTCTGGGGGGTAGCAATCAGCCCCAGCATTTT.

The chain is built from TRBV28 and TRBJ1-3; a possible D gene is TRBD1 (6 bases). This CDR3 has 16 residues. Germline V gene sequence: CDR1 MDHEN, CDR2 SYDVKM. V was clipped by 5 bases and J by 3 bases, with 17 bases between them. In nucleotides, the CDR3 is TGTGCCAGCAGTGACTCAGGGGAATGGGGTGGAAACACCATATATTTT. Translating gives CASSDSGEWGGNTIYF.

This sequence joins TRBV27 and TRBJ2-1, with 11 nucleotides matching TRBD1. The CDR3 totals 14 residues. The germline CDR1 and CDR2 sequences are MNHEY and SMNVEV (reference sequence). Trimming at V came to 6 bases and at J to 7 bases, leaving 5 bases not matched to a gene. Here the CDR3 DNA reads TGTGCCAGCAGAGCCGGGACAGGGGGGAATGAGCAGTTCTTC. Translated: CASRAGTGGNEQFF.

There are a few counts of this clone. CDR3 amino acids: CASRAGDDEAFF. DNA of the CDR3: TGTGCCAGCAGGGCAGGGGACGATGAAGCTTTCTTT. The rearrangement uses TRBV27 and TRBJ1-1, with D tentatively TRBD1 (6 bases). V lost 6 bases, J lost 7 bases, and 12 bases lay in between. The CDR3 contains 12 residues. Germline V CDR1 and CDR2: MNHEY, SMNVEV (reference sequence).

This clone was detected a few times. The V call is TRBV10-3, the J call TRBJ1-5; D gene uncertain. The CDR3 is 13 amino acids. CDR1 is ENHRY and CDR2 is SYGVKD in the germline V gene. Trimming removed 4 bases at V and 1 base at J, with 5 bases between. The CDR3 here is CAISVGSNQPQHF. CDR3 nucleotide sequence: TGTGCCATCAGTGTTGGGAGCAATCAGCCCCAGCATTTT.

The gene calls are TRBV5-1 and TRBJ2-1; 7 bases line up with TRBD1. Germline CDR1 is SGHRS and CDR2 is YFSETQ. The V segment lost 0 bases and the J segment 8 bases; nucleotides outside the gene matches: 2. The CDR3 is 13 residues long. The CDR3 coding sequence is TGCGCCAGCAGCTTGGCCACAGGGGATGAGCAGTTCTTC. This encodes CASSLATGDEQFF.

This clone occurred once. The CDR3 DNA reads TGTGCCAGCAGTTTAGGTTCGCTAAGCTCCTACAATGAGCAGTTCTTC. The encoded protein is CASSLGSLSSYNEQFF. V usage is TRBV27 and J usage is TRBJ2-1; no clear D. V was cut by 2 bases and J by 0 bases, with 11 bases left in between. Germline CDR1 reads MNHEY; CDR2 reads SMNVEV (reference sequence). The CDR3 consists of 16 residues.

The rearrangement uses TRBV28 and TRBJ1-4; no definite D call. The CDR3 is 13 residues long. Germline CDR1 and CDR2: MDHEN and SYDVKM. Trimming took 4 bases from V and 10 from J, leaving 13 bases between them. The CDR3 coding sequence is TGTGCCAGCAGTTCCCCCGAATTTGGAAAACTGTTTTTT. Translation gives CASSSPEFGKLFF.

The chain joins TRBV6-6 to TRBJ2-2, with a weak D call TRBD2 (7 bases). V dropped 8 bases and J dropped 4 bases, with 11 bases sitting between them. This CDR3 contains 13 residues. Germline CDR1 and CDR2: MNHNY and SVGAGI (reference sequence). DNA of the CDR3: TGTGCCAGCGCGGGGGCGGGCACCGGGGAGCTGTTTTTT. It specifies CASAGAGTGELFF.

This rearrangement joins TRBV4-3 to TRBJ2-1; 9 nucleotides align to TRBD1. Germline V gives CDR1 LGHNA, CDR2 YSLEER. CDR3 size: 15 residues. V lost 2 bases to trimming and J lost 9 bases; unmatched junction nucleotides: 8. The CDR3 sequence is CASSQTGGAIFEQFF. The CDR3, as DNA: TGCGCCAGCAGCCAAACAGGGGGCGCGATTTTTGAGCAGTTCTTC.

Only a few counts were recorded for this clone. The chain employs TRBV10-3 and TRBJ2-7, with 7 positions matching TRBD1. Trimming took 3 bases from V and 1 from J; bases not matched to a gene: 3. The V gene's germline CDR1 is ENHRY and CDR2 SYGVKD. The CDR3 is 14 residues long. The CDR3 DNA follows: TGTGCCATCAGTGAACCGGGACAGTCCTACGAGCAGTACTTC. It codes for CAISEPGQSYEQYF.

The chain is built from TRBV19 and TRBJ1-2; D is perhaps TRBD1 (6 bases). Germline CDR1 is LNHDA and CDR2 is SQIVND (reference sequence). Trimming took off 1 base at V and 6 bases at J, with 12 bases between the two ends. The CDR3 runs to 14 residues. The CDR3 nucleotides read TGTGCCAGTAGTATAGGGCAGGGGAGGCATGGCTACACCTTC. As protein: CASSIGQGRHGYTF.

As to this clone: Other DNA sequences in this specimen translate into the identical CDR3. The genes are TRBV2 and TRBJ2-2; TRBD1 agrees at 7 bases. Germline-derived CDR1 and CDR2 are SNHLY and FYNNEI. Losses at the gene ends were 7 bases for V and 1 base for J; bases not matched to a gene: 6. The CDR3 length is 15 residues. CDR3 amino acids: CASIPGTVNTGELFF. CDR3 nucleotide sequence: TGTGCCAGCATCCCCGGGACAGTGAACACCGGGGAGCTGTTTTTT.

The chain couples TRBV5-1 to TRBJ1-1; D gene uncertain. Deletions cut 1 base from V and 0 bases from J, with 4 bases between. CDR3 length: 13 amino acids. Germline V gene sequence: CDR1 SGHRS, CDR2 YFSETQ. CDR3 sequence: CASSLRMNTEAFF. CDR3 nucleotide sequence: TGCGCCAGCAGCTTGAGAATGAACACTGAAGCTTTCTTT.

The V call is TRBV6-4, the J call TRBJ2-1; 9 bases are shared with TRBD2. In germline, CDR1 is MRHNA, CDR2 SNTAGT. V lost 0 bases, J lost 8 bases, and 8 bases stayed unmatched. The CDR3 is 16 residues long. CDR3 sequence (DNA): TGTGCCAGCAGTGACTCCAGTGCGGGGGGGCAGGATGAGCAGTTCTTC. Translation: CASSDSSAGGQDEQFF.

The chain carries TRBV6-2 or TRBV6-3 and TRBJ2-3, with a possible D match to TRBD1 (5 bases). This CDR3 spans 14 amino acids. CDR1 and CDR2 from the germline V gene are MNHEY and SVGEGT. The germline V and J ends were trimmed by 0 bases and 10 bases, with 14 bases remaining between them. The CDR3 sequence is CASSYSSGWISQYF. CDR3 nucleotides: TGTGCCAGCAGTTACTCGTCAGGGTGGATTTCGCAGTATTTT.